This TCR beta chain was recorded in a study of blood T cells in healthy people across ages. Study-wide results and limits: Researchers judged that diversity estimates from one million T cells fell short of true values. Correlation between TCR beta diversity and naive T cell percentage was strong. Possibly confounding the expanded clonotype changes was the fact that donor CMV status was unknown.

Comments on this clonotype: Its matching antigen is unknown. Germline and junction disagree at one end, which may indicate a read error.

Then a second PCR, running roughly 7 to 11 cycles, was carried out with a sample-barcoded 5' primer and a J-beta primer mix. Every molecule of cDNA carried a tag from a template-switch adaptor with 12 random nucleotides. Each CDR3 protein is one row after TCRdb ran MiXCR on the 5' RACE reads. Among about 670,000 distinct CDR3 sequences listed, approximately 40% were seen once. The length of the CDR3 is 14 residues. Germline V gene sequence: CDR1 SQVTM, CDR2 ANQGSEA. V usage is TRBV29-1 and J usage is TRBJ2-1, with 10 bases matching TRBD2. The sequence derives from an elderly man in good health. The source material was blood. CDR3 DNA sequence: TGCAGTGGCTCTAGCGGGAGCTCCTACAAGGAGCAGTTCTTC. Protein: CSGSSGSSYKEQFF.